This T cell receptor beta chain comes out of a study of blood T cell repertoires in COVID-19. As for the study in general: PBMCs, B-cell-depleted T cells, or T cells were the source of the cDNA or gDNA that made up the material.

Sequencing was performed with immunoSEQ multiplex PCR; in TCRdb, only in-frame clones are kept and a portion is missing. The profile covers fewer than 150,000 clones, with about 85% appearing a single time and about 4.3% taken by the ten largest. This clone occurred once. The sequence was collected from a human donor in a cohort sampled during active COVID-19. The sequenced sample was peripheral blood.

CDR3 residues: CASSANPGGERGDTQYF. The CDR3 DNA reads as TGTGCCAGCAGCGCCAACCCGGGGGGCGAAAGAGGAGATACGCAGTATTTT. This chain connects TRBV9 to TRBJ2-3; D might be TRBD2 (7 bases). Trimming pared 3 bases from V and 5 bases from J, leaving 22 bases between. Germline CDR1 is SGDLS and CDR2 is YYNGEE. The CDR3 runs 17 residues.